This record concerns one T cell receptor (beta chain) sequence. Germline values: CDR1 MNHEY, CDR2 SMNVEV (reference sequence). This CDR3 comprises 13 residues. The V gene lost 8 bases and the J gene lost 1 base, with 10 bases spanning the gap. This sample was taken from a study of blood T cell repertoires in COVID-19. The wider study: Samples of COVID-19 (acute and convalescent) were obtained from the United States, Italy and Spain. From T cells, B-cell-depleted T cells, or PBMCs came the material, which was cDNA or gDNA.

In the original processing: Estimation of nucleated cell counts was performed using reference gene primer amplification. TCRdb's table, derived via immunoSEQ multiplex PCR, lists solely in-frame clones and lacks some. The DNA gave D and trimming, while V, J and clone size come from that table. The sample holds roughly 80,000 clones, 60% to 85% seen once. The sequence was obtained from a human donor in a cohort sampled during active COVID-19. The sample was peripheral blood. The V gene is TRBV27, the J gene TRBJ2-3; unclear D gene. CDR3 in DNA: TGTGCCAGCCACCAGACTCGCACAGATACGCAGTATTTT. Amino acids: CASHQTRTDTQYF.